This T cell receptor (beta chain) was identified in a study of blood T cells in healthy people across ages. V dropped 3 bases and J dropped 2 bases, with 11 bases sitting between them. The CDR3 is 15 residues long. CDR1 LGHNA and CDR2 YNFKEQ come from the germline V gene. Combining a sample-barcoded 5' primer with a J-beta primer mix, a second PCR ran for about 7 to 12 cycles. Sequencing yielded, for each sample, at least 2.5 million paired-end reads carrying CDR3. TCRdb re-called the 5' RACE reads with MiXCR, one entry per CDR3 protein. Altogether approximately 830,000 distinct CDR3 sequences are present, around 62% being singletons, with the ten largest covering about a quarter.

The J gene is TRBJ1-5, the V gene TRBV4-2, with D hard to call. Sequenced: blood. The receptor was derived from a man aged 25 to 45 in good health. The CDR3 nucleotides read TGTGCCAGCAGCCAGAGGGAGGGCGGCAATCAGCCCCAGCATTTT. Translated, it gives CASSQREGGNQPQHF.